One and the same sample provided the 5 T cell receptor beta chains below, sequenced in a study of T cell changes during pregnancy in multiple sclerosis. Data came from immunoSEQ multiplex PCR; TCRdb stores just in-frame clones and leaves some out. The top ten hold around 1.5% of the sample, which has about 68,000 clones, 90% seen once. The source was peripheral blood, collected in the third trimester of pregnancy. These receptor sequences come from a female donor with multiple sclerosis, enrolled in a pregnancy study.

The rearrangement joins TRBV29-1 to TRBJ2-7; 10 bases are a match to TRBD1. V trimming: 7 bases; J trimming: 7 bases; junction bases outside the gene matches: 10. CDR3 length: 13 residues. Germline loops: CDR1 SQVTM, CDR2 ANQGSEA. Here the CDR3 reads CSAAWTGGGEQYF. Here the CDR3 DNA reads TGCAGCGCTGCTTGGACAGGGGGGGGTGAGCAGTACTTC.

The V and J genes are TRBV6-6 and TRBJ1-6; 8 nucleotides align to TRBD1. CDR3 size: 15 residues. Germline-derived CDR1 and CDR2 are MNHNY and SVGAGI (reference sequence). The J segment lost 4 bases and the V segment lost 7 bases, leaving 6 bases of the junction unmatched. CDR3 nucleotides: TGTGCCAGCAAGTTGGACAGGGATTATAATTCACCCCTCCACTTT. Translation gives CASKLDRDYNSPLHF.

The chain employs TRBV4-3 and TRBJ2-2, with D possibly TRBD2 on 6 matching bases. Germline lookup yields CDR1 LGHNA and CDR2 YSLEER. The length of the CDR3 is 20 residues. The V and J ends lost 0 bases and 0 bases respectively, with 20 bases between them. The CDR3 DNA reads TGCGCCAGCAGCCAAGAACCCGGGACTCACCGAACCGCGAACACCGGGGAGCTGTTTTTT. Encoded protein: CASSQEPGTHRTANTGELFF.

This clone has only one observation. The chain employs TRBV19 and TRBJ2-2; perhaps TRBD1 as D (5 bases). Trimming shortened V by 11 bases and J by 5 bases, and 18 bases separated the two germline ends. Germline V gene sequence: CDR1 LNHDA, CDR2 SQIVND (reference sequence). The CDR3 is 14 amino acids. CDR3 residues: CALRKGVWTGELFF. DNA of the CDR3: TGTGCCCTTAGGAAAGGGGTATGGACCGGGGAGCTGTTTTTT.

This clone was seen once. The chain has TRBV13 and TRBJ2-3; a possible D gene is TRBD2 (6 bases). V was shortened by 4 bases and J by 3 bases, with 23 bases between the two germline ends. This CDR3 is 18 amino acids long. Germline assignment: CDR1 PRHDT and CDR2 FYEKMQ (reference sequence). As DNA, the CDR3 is TGTGCCAGCAGCTCCCGCCTTTCGGATGCCGGGACTACAGATACGCAGTATTTT. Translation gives CASSSRLSDAGTTDTQYF. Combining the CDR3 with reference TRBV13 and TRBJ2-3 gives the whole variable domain AAGVIQSPRHLIKEKRETATLKCYPIPRHDTVYWYQQGPGQDPQFLISFYEKMQSDKGSIPDRFSAQQFSDYHSELNMSSLELGDSALYFCASSSRLSDAGTTDTQYFGPGTRLTVL.